This T cell receptor (beta chain) was sequenced in a study of shared clonotypes between healthy human individuals. The CDR3 is made up of 17 amino acids. Unmatched junction bases numbered 7, after V lost 4 bases and J lost 5 bases. From germline, CDR1 is MGHRA and CDR2 YSYEKL. Terminally differentiated effector memory CD45RA+ cells were excluded by CCR7 positive selection of CD45RO-negative cells. All the donors were Caucasian adults who lived in Nashville, Tennessee. Using immunoSEQ multiplex PCR, the repertoire was profiled, and TCRdb retains in-frame clones only, with some absent. The sample contains hundreds of thousands of clones, approximately 96% of which appear only once.

Sequencing input: naive CD8+ T cells sorted from blood. The genes are TRBV4-1 and TRBJ2-1; 14 bases map to TRBD2. The clonotype was recovered from a woman in her 30s in good health. In DNA, the CDR3 is TGCGCCAGCAGCCCTAGACTAGCGGGAGGGCACGACAATGAGCAGTTCTTC. Protein sequence: CASSPRLAGGHDNEQFF.